This entry features one T cell receptor (beta chain) sequence. Its antigen remains unidentified. The data belong to a study of CD8+ T cells in alopecia areata. Whole-study findings and limits: Lesional tissue from the scalp (especially in alopecia totalis/universalis) showed higher clonality than normal scalp.

Germline V CDR1 and CDR2: LGHNT, FRNRAP. V shed 1 base, J shed 10 bases, and the junction held 3 bases outside the gene matches. The CDR3 totals 13 residues. cDNA prepared by RNA extraction and subsequent reverse transcription served as the template for sequencing. Measured with immunoSEQ multiplex PCR; TCRdb has only the in-frame clones, and not every one. The table shows 45,000 to 70,000 clones, with 96% occurring only once. The chain couples TRBV12-5 to TRBJ2-1; 8 nucleotides match TRBD2. This receptor was taken from a human donor with alopecia areata. The specimen was CD8+ T cells sorted from blood, collected at week 0. CDR3 in DNA: TGTGCTAGTGGTTTGGGAAGCGGGGGCGAGCAGTTCTTC. It translates to CASGLGSGGEQFF. The whole variable domain, remainder taken from reference TRBV12-5 and TRBJ2-1, is DARVTQTPRHKVTEMGQEVTMRCQPILGHNTVFWYRQTMMQGLELLAYFRNRAPLDDSGMPKDRFSAEMPDATLATLKIQPSEPRDSAVYFCASGLGSGGEQFFGPGTRLTVL.